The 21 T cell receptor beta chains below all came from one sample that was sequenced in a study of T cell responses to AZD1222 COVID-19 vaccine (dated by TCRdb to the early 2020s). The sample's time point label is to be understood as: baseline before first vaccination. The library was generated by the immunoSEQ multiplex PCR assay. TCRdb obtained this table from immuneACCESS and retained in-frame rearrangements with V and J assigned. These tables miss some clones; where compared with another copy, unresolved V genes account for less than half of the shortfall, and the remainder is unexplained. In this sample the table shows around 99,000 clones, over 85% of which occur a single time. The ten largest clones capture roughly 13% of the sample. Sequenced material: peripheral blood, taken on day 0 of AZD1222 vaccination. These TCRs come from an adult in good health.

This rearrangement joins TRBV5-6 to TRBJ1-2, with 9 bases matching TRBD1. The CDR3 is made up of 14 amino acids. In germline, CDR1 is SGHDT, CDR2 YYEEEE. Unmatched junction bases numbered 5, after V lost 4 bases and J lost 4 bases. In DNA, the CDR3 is TGTGCCAGCAGCAGGGGACAGGGTGGCTATGGCTACACCTTC. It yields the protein CASSRGQGGYGYTF.

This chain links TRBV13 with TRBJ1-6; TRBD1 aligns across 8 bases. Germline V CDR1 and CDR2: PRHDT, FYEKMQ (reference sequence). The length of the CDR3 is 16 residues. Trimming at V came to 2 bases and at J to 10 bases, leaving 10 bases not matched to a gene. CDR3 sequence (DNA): TGTGCCAGCAGCTTATTGGGGGGGGACAGGCGGTCACCCCTCCACTTT. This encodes CASSLLGGDRRSPLHF. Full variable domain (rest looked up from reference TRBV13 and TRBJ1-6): AAGVIQSPRHLIKEKRETATLKCYPIPRHDTVYWYQQGPGQDPQFLISFYEKMQSDKGSIPDRFSAQQFSDYHSELNMSSLELGDSALYFCASSLLGGDRRSPLHFGNGTRLTVT.

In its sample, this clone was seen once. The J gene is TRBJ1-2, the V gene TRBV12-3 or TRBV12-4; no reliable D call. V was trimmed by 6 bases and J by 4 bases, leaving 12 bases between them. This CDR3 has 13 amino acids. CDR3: CASRAPLGYGYTF. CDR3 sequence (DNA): TGTGCCAGCAGAGCCCCTTTAGGCTATGGCTACACCTTC.

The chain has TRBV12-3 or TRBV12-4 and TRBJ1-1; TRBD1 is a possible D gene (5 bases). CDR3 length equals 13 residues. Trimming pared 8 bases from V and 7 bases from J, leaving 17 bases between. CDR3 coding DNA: TGTGCCAGCTCCTTCCGAGGGGCGAATGAAGCTTTCTTT. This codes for CASSFRGANEAFF.

CDR3 residues: CASREQLDSPLHF. The CDR3 DNA follows: TGTGCCAGCAGGGAGCAGCTTGATTCACCCCTCCACTTT. The V and J genes are TRBV6-5 and TRBJ1-6; D uncertain. The CDR3 spans 13 residues. CDR1 and CDR2 from the germline V gene are MNHEY and SVGAGI. V lost 6 bases to trimming and J lost 8 bases, with 11 bases between them.

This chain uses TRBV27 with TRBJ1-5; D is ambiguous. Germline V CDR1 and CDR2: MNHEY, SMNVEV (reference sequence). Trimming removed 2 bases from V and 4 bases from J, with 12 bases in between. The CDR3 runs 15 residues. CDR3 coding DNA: TGTGCCAGCAGTTTACTCGGAAAGCCAAATCAGCCCCAGCATTTT. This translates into CASSLLGKPNQPQHF.

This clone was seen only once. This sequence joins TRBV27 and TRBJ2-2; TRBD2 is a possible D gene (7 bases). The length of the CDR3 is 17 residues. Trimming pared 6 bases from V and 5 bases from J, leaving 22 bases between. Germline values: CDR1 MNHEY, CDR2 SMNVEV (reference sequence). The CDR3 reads CASSDPLGGARTGELFF. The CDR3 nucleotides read TGTGCCAGCAGCGATCCGTTGGGGGGGGCGCGGACCGGGGAGCTGTTTTTT.

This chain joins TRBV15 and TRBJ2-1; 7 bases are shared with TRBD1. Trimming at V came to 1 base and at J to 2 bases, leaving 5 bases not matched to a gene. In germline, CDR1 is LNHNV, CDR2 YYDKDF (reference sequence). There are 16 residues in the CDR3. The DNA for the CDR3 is TGTGCCACCAGCAGAGGTTTGGGGACAGCCTACAATGAGCAGTTCTTC. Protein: CATSRGLGTAYNEQFF.

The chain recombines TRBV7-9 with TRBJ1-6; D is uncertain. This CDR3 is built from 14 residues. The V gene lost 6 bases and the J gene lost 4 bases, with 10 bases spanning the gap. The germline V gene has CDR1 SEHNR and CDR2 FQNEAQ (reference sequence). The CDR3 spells CASSRPGYNSPLHF. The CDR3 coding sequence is TGTGCCAGCAGTCGCCCAGGTTATAATTCACCCCTCCACTTT.

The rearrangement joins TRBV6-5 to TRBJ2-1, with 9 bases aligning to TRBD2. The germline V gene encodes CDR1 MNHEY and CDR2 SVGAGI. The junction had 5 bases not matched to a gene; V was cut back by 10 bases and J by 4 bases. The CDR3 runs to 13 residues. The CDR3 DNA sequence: TGTGCCATGCGTAGCGGGGGATACAATGAGCAGTTCTTC. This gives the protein CAMRSGGYNEQFF.

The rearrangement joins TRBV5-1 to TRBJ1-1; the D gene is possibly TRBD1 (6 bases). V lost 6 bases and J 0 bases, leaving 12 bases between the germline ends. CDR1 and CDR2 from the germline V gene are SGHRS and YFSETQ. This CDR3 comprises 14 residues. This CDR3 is CASNLGQMNTEAFF. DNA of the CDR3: TGCGCCAGCAACTTAGGACAGATGAACACTGAAGCTTTCTTT.

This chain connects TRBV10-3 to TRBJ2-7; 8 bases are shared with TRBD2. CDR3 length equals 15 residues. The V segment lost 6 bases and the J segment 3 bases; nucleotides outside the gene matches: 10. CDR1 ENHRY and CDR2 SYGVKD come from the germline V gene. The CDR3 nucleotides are TGTGCCATCAGCCCTTATAGCGGGAACATCTACGAGCAGTACTTC. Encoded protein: CAISPYSGNIYEQYF.

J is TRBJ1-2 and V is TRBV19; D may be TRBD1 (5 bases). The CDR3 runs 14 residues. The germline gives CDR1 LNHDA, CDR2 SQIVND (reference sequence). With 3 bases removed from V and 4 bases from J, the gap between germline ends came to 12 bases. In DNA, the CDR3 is TGTGCCAGTAGTATGGAGGGGTCAAGCTATGGCTACACCTTC. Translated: CASSMEGSSYGYTF.

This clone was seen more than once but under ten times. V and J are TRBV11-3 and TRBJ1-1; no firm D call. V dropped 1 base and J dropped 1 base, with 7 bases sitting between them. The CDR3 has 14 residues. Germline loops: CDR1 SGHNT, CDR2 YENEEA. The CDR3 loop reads CASSLGGPNTEAFF. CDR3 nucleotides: TGTGCCAGCAGCTTAGGCGGCCCGAACACTGAAGCTTTCTTT.

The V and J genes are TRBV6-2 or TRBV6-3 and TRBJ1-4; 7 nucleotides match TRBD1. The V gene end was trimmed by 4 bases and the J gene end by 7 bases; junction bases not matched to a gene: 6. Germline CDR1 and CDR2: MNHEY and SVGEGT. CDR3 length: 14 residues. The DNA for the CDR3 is TGTGCCAGCAGTTCGGGACAGACCCCTGAAAAACTGTTTTTT. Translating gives CASSSGQTPEKLFF.

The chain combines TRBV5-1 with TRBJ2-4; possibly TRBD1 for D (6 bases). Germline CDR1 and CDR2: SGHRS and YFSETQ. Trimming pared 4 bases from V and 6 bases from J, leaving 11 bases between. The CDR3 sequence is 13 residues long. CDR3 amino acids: CASSPARGNIQYF. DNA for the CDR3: TGCGCCAGCAGCCCGGCCAGGGGAAACATTCAGTACTTC.

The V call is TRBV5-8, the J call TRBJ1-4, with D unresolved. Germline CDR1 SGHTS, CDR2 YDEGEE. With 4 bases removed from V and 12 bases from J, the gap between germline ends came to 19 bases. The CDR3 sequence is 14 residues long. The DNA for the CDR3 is TGTGCCAGCAGCCTACACCCAAAGCCAGCTGAACTGTTTTTT. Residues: CASSLHPKPAELFF.

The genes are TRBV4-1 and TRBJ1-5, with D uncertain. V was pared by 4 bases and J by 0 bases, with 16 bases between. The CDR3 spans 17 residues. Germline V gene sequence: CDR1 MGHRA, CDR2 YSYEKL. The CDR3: CASSRERLGNSNQPQHF. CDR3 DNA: TGCGCCAGCAGCCGGGAGAGACTCGGTAATAGCAATCAGCCCCAGCATTTT.

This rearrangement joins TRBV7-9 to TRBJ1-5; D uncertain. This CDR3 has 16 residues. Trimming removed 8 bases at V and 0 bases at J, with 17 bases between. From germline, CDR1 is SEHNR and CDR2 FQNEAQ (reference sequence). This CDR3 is CASGEGKSDSNQPQHF. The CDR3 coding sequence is TGTGCCAGCGGGGAAGGGAAATCGGATAGCAATCAGCCCCAGCATTTT.

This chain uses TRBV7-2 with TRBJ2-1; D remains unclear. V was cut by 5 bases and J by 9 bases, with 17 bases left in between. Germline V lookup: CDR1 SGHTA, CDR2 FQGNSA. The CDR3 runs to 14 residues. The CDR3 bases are TGTGCCAGCAGCCTGAGCTCCGGGCCGAGTGAGCAGTTCTTC. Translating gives CASSLSSGPSEQFF.

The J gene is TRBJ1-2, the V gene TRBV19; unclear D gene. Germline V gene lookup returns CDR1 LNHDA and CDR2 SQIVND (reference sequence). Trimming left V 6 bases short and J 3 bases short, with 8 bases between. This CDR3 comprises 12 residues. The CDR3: CASRGYDYGYTF. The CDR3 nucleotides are TGTGCCAGTAGAGGGTACGACTATGGCTACACCTTC.